The text below deals with one T cell receptor beta chain. One end of the junction does not line up with germline, which may come from a read error. This sample is drawn from a study of T-cell reconstitution after alpha-beta-depleted transplantation in children. The authors prepared the TCRbeta library with unique molecular identifiers. TCRdb processed the PCR reads anew with MiXCR; each CDR3 protein has one entry. The data show hundreds of thousands of distinct CDR3 sequences, with about 10% seen just once and about 4% held by the top ten. Germline CDR1 is SSHAT and CDR2 is FNYEAQ (reference sequence). The CDR3 is 14 amino acids.

This sequence joins TRBV7-7 and TRBJ2-1; the D is unclear. The sample here was PBMCs from the stem cell graft donor, taken from the stem cell graft. The sequence derives from a human donor who donated a stem cell graft to a child with acute myeloid leukemia. In DNA form, the CDR3 reads TGTGCTAGCAGCTTATCTGAGAATTTCGATGAGCAGTTCTTC. Amino acid sequence: CASSLSENFDEQFF. Full variable domain (missing parts from reference TRBV7-7 and TRBJ2-1): GAGVSQSPRYKVTKRGQDVTLRCDPISSHATLYWYQQALGQGPEFLTYFNYEAQPDKSGLPSDRFSAERPEGSISTLTIQRTEQRDSAMYRCASSLSENFDEQFFGPGTRLTVL.